These 27 T cell receptor beta chains were all obtained from the same sample, sequenced in a study of beta chain features in type 1 diabetes. TCRB transcripts that were expressed got sequenced, as all of the isolated RNA had been reverse transcribed. Here immunoSEQ multiplex PCR was the method, and the copy in TCRdb shows in-frame clones only, minus some. The repertoire holds hundreds of thousands of clones, with 10% to 12% as singletons. Sequenced sample: naive CD4+ T cells from blood. The receptors originated from a woman between 18 and 29 years old in good health.

The chain carries TRBV5-6 and TRBJ1-4; D perhaps matches TRBD1 (5 bases). V was pared by 5 bases and J by 5 bases, with 13 bases between. CDR1 SGHDT and CDR2 YYEEEE come from the germline V gene. The CDR3 is 14 residues long. The CDR3 spells CASSYRQYNEKLFF. The CDR3 DNA follows: TGTGCCAGCAGTTATCGACAGTACAATGAAAAACTGTTTTTT. Based on the CDR3 plus reference TRBV5-6 and TRBJ1-4, the full variable domain is DAGVTQSPTHLIKTRGQQVTLRCSPKSGHDTVSWYQQALGQGPQFIFQYYEEEERQRGNFPDRFSGHQFPNYSSELNVNALLLGDSALYLCASSYRQYNEKLFFGSGTQLSVL.

The CDR3 nucleotides are TGCGCCAGCAGCTTGGACGGTCCCCCTCTAAACATTCAGTACTTC. It translates to CASSLDGPPLNIQYF. The chain combines TRBV5-1 with TRBJ2-4; no reliable D call. CDR1 SGHRS and CDR2 YFSETQ come from the germline V gene. V dropped 0 bases and J dropped 6 bases, with 13 bases sitting between them. The CDR3 extends over 15 amino acids.

In the case of this clone: Within the sample, other DNA sequences also encode this same CDR3. The V gene is TRBV4-3, the J gene TRBJ2-4; D perhaps matches TRBD1 (6 bases). Germline CDR1 is LGHNA and CDR2 is YSLEER. CDR3 size: 12 residues. V was shortened by 6 bases and J by 7 bases, with 10 bases between the two germline ends. This chain's CDR3 is CASSEQGNIQYF. In DNA form, the CDR3 reads TGCGCCAGCAGTGAGCAGGGGAACATTCAGTACTTC.

This rearrangement joins TRBV11-3 to TRBJ2-1; tentatively, D is TRBD1 (5 bases). Germline V gives CDR1 SGHNT, CDR2 YENEEA. This CDR3 has 14 residues. Deletions cut 5 bases from V and 3 bases from J, with 11 bases between. CDR3 sequence reads: CASSGASIYNEQFF. Here the CDR3 DNA reads TGTGCCAGCAGCGGGGCATCCATCTACAATGAGCAGTTCTTC.

Concerning this clone itself: This sample includes further DNA sequences coding for the same CDR3. The V and J genes are TRBV7-2 and TRBJ2-1, with D unclear. Deletions cut 6 bases from V and 0 bases from J, with 9 bases between. CDR1 and CDR2 (germline): SGHTA, FQGNSA. CDR3 size: 14 residues. CDR3 DNA: TGTGCCAGCAGTTTTGGATTCTCCTACAATGAGCAGTTCTTC. Protein product: CASSFGFSYNEQFF.

The chain joins TRBV30 to TRBJ2-4; 7 nucleotides align to TRBD1. Per the germline V gene, CDR1 is GTSNPN and CDR2 is SVGIG (reference sequence). This CDR3 has 11 residues. J lost 7 bases, V lost 8 bases, and 5 bases had no gene match. DNA of the CDR3: TGTGCCCGACAACAGGGGAACATTCAGTACTTC. Its translation: CARQQGNIQYF. Filled out from reference TRBV30 and TRBJ2-4, the complete variable domain reads SQTIHQWPATLVQPVGSPLSLECTVEGTSNPNLYWYRQAAGRGLQLLFYSVGIGQISSEVPQNLSASRPQDRQFILSSKKLLLSDSGFYLCARQQGNIQYFGAGTRLSVL.

The chain is built from TRBV7-2 and TRBJ1-2; 8 nucleotides agree with TRBD1. The trim removed 5 bases at V and 4 bases at J, leaving 12 bases unmatched. CDR1 SGHTA and CDR2 FQGNSA come from the germline V gene. CDR3 size: 16 residues. CDR3 nucleotide sequence: TGTGCCAGCAGCAACCCGGCAGGGGGCGGACTCTATGGCTACACCTTC. It is translated as CASSNPAGGGLYGYTF.

The chain couples TRBV19 to TRBJ2-1; 8 bases map to TRBD1. The V segment lost 3 bases and the J segment 10 bases; nucleotides outside the gene matches: 8. There are 14 residues in the CDR3. Germline V gene data show CDR1 as LNHDA and CDR2 as SQIVND (reference sequence). The chain's CDR3 is CASSIRNRGKEQFF. The CDR3 nucleotides read TGTGCCAGTAGTATTCGGAACAGGGGGAAGGAGCAGTTCTTC.

The chain recombines TRBV23-1 with TRBJ2-7, with D possibly called TRBD1 or TRBD2 (5 bases each). TRBV23-1 is marked as an open reading frame, function uncertain. The length of the CDR3 is 16 residues. V lost 0 bases to trimming and J lost 2 bases, with 14 bases between them. CDR3: CASSQSPGRGAYEQYV. The CDR3 DNA reads as TGCGCCAGCAGTCAATCCCCAGGCCGGGGCGCCTACGAGCAGTACGTC.

V is TRBV15 and J is TRBJ1-5; D uncertain. Trimming removed 0 bases at V and 5 bases at J, with 5 bases between. Looked up from germline, CDR1 is LNHNV and CDR2 is YYDKDF (reference sequence). The CDR3 is made up of 13 amino acids. CDR3 nucleotides: TGTGCCACCAGCAGAGATCTAGATCAGCCCCAGCATTTT. Translated: CATSRDLDQPQHF.

The chain recombines TRBV5-6 with TRBJ2-3; TRBD2 is a possible D gene (6 bases). V lost 5 bases, J lost 10 bases, and 17 bases lay in between. Per germline, CDR1 SGHDT and CDR2 YYEEEE. CDR3 length: 13 amino acids. The CDR3 spells CASRRLEGLSQYF. CDR3 DNA sequence: TGTGCCAGCAGGAGACTGGAGGGGCTTTCGCAGTATTTT.

This clone was counted between two and nine times. The J gene is TRBJ2-5, the V gene TRBV5-4; D may be TRBD1 or TRBD2 (5 bases each). The V end was cut by 1 base, the J end by 5 bases, with 12 bases between. The CDR3 spans 14 residues. Germline CDR1 is SGHNT and CDR2 is YYREEE (reference sequence). The CDR3 DNA reads as TGTGCCAGCAGCTTGTGGGGGAGAGTGGAGACCCAGTACTTC. This encodes CASSLWGRVETQYF.

This clone has a handful of counts. This chain links TRBV7-2 with TRBJ2-2; D is unclear. This CDR3 region has 19 residues. Germline V lookup: CDR1 SGHTA, CDR2 FQGNSA. Trimming left V 5 bases short and J 0 bases short, with 22 bases between. This chain's CDR3 is CASSPRAVASSSNTGELFF. The DNA of the CDR3 is TGTGCCAGCAGCCCAAGGGCCGTGGCCAGCTCATCGAACACCGGGGAGCTGTTTTTT.

The DNA of the CDR3 is TGTGCCAGCAGCAGAGACTACTTCACAGATACGCAGTATTTT. Residues: CASSRDYFTDTQYF. The chain couples TRBV7-2 to TRBJ2-3; D might be TRBD2 (5 bases). Per germline, CDR1 SGHTA and CDR2 FQGNSA. The CDR3 length is 14 residues. Trimming removed 5 bases at V and 2 bases at J, with 11 bases between.

The chain carries TRBV4-3 and TRBJ1-5; D may be TRBD1 (5 bases). Trimming pared 0 bases from V and 5 bases from J, leaving 14 bases between. The V gene's germline CDR1 is LGHNA and CDR2 YSLEER. The CDR3 sequence is 16 residues long. The chain's CDR3 is CASSQDPVGGDQPQHF. CDR3 sequence (DNA): TGCGCCAGCAGCCAAGATCCGGTAGGAGGGGATCAGCCCCAGCATTTT.

This rearrangement joins TRBV5-1 to TRBJ2-1; 7 bases agree with TRBD1. The CDR3 covers 15 residues. After removal of 4 bases from V and 2 bases from J, the junction contained 6 bases not matched to a gene. The germline V gene encodes CDR1 SGHRS and CDR2 YFSETQ. This chain's CDR3 is CASSVTGATYNEQFF. DNA for the CDR3: TGCGCCAGCAGCGTAACAGGGGCCACCTACAATGAGCAGTTCTTC.

This clone was found a few times. The gene calls are TRBV10-2 and TRBJ2-5, with D maybe TRBD2 (5 bases). CDR3 length: 13 amino acids. Deletions cut 7 bases from V and 1 base from J, with 10 bases between. Germline V gives CDR1 WSHSY, CDR2 SAAADI. This chain's CDR3 is CASMPSGQETQYF. The CDR3 nucleotides are TGCGCCAGCATGCCAAGCGGCCAAGAGACCCAGTACTTC.

This rearrangement joins TRBV7-3 to TRBJ2-5; D is unclear. The CDR3 has 16 residues. V lost 5 bases to trimming and J lost 3 bases, with 19 bases between them. Germline values: CDR1 SGHTA, CDR2 FQGTGA. In nucleotides, the CDR3 is TGTGCCAGCAGCCTGTGGGCAGGCCCACGGGAAGAGACCCAGTACTTC. Translation gives CASSLWAGPREETQYF.

For this clone: Other nucleotide sequences from this sample produce the same CDR3. The V call is TRBV7-2, the J call TRBJ2-5; the D is unclear. Germline V gene sequence: CDR1 SGHTA, CDR2 FQGNSA. Deletions cut 3 bases from V and 4 bases from J, with 3 bases between. This CDR3 is built from 11 residues. The CDR3 protein is CASSFLETQYF. The CDR3 nucleotides read TGTGCCAGCAGCTTTCTAGAGACCCAGTACTTC.

The chain is built from TRBV7-3 and TRBJ2-1; D gene uncertain. V was cut by 4 bases and J by 12 bases, with 13 bases left in between. The germline V gene encodes CDR1 SGHTA and CDR2 FQGTGA. There are 12 residues in the CDR3. The CDR3 spells CASSSPGMRQFF. The CDR3 DNA follows: TGTGCCAGCAGCTCACCTGGTATGAGGCAGTTCTTC.

There are a few counts of this clone. The V gene is TRBV7-9, the J gene TRBJ2-7; 9 bases fit TRBD2. This CDR3 has 16 residues. Per germline, CDR1 SEHNR and CDR2 FQNEAQ (reference sequence). V dropped 2 bases and J dropped 6; count of bases not matched to a gene: 11. The CDR3 DNA reads TGTGCCAGCAGCTTACTTGTAGCGGGAGAACTATCCGAGCAGTACTTC. Protein product: CASSLLVAGELSEQYF.

The J gene is TRBJ2-7, the V gene TRBV7-2, with D maybe TRBD2 (6 bases). CDR1 SGHTA and CDR2 FQGNSA come from the germline V gene. V was clipped by 0 bases and J by 6 bases, with 6 bases between them. The length of the CDR3 is 12 residues. The CDR3 DNA sequence: TGTGCCAGCAGCTTAGCGCGGGGCGAGCAGTACTTC. Translated, it gives CASSLARGEQYF.

Many counts were recorded for this clone. The rearrangement links TRBV14 to TRBJ2-5; 7 bases are shared with TRBD1. Per the germline V gene, CDR1 is SGHDN and CDR2 is FVKESK. The CDR3 contains 13 residues. The J segment lost 4 bases and the V segment lost 1 base, leaving 0 bases of the junction unmatched. This CDR3 reads CASSQGQGETQYF. Written as DNA, the CDR3 is TGTGCCAGCAGCCAAGGACAGGGAGAGACCCAGTACTTC.

This clone has only a few counts. CDR3 protein: CASSLASPRDNEQFF. DNA of the CDR3: TGTGCCAGCAGCTTAGCTAGCCCGAGAGACAATGAGCAGTTCTTC. This chain uses TRBV7-3 with TRBJ2-1; weak D call: TRBD2 (5 bases). CDR1 is SGHTA, CDR2 FQGTGA, per germline. The V and J ends lost 2 bases and 5 bases respectively, with 13 bases between them. The CDR3 covers 15 residues.

This clone was seen a few times. The chain employs TRBV7-9 and TRBJ1-4; a weak D match, TRBD1 (5 bases). Looked up from germline, CDR1 is SEHNR and CDR2 is FQNEAQ (reference sequence). Trimming pared 4 bases from V and 8 bases from J, leaving 17 bases between. This CDR3 comprises 15 residues. CDR3 coding DNA: TGTGCCAGCAGCTCCCTGGACCCATGGGACGAAAAACTGTTTTTT. Amino acids: CASSSLDPWDEKLFF.

This clone has just a few counts. The CDR3 DNA follows: TGTGCCAGCAGTGATGTAGAAGGGAATAGGCAGTTCTTC. Translation: CASSDVEGNRQFF. J is TRBJ2-1 and V is TRBV25-1; D call uncertain. CDR1 is MGHDK, CDR2 SYGVNS, per germline. The CDR3 has 13 residues. V dropped 3 bases and J dropped 12 bases, with 15 bases sitting between them.

This chain connects TRBV25-1 to TRBJ1-2; 10 bases match TRBD1. V gave up 1 base and J gave up 5 bases; unmatched junction bases: 4. This CDR3 region has 15 residues. Germline-derived CDR1 and CDR2 are MGHDK and SYGVNS. CDR3 sequence (DNA): TGTGCCAGCAGTGAATGGGACAGGGGAGGGTATGGCTACACCTTC. As protein: CASSEWDRGGYGYTF.